A single sample gave rise to the 26 T cell receptor beta chains below, sequenced in a study of T-cell reconstitution after alpha-beta-depleted transplantation in children. Unique molecular identifiers were incorporated into the prepared TCRbeta library. Via MiXCR, TCRdb re-called the PCR reads, giving one row per CDR3 protein. The repertoire includes about 300,000 distinct CDR3 sequences, 9.5% to 13% of them detected once, and about 8% sits in the top ten. Sample: PBMCs, taken before TCRalphabeta/CD19-depleted stem cell transplant. All receptors derive from a boy younger than two with acute myeloid leukemia, due to receive a stem cell transplant.

V and J are TRBV5-5 and TRBJ1-3; TRBD1 matches 10 bases. V dropped 4 bases and J dropped 2; count of bases not matched to a gene: 3. The CDR3 has 15 amino acids. Germline-derived CDR1 and CDR2 are SGHKS and YYEKEE (reference sequence). The CDR3 protein is CASSHGTGAGNTIYF. The CDR3 DNA reads as TGTGCCAGCAGCCACGGGACAGGGGCTGGAAACACCATATATTTT.

This clonotype was detected many times. V is TRBV29-1 and J is TRBJ2-7, with D unresolved. Germline V gene sequence: CDR1 SQVTM, CDR2 ANQGSEA. The germline V and J ends were trimmed by 1 base and 2 bases, with 6 bases remaining between them. CDR3 length: 12 residues. In nucleotides, the CDR3 is TGCAGCGTTGAAGGGCAGACCTACGAGCAGTACTTC. Its protein is CSVEGQTYEQYF.

This clonotype was observed many times. CDR3 sequence (DNA): TGTGCCAGCAGGACAGGGGCTAATGAAAAACTGTTTTTT. Protein sequence: CASRTGANEKLFF. This chain connects TRBV25-1 to TRBJ1-4; 8 bases are a match to TRBD1. Germline V CDR1 and CDR2: MGHDK, SYGVNS. The CDR3 totals 13 residues. The junction had 0 bases not matched to a gene; V was cut back by 6 bases and J by 3 bases.

Remarks on this clonotype: This could be a read error, since a much larger clone is one nucleotide away. The CDR3 here is CASRENSGAQETQYF. In DNA form, the CDR3 reads TGCGCCAGCAGGGAAAATAGCGGGGCTCAAGAGACCCAGTACTTC. V is TRBV5-1 and J is TRBJ2-5; TRBD2 agrees at 8 bases. CDR3 length: 15 residues. Germline assignment: CDR1 SGHRS and CDR2 YFSETQ. The V gene end was trimmed by 5 bases and the J gene end by 2 bases; junction bases not matched to a gene: 8.

Many counts were recorded for this clonotype. The chain links TRBV7-9 to TRBJ2-5; 10 bases line up with TRBD1. The CDR3 contains 16 residues. The ends lost 1 base at V and 5 bases at J; junction bases unmatched: 7. CDR1 SEHNR and CDR2 FQNEAQ come from the germline V gene (reference sequence). The CDR3 sequence: CASSLVGTGDRETQYF. As DNA, the CDR3 is TGTGCCAGCAGCTTAGTGGGGACAGGGGATCGGGAGACCCAGTACTTC.

This clonotype came up many times. The J gene is TRBJ2-7, the V gene TRBV12-3 or TRBV12-4; the D gene could be TRBD1 or TRBD2 (5 bases each). The CDR3 is 14 residues long. V shed 4 bases and J shed 0 bases, with 10 bases lying between them. Here the CDR3 DNA reads TGTGCCAGCAGTTCCTTTGGGACCTCCTACGAGCAGTACTTC. Translated: CASSSFGTSYEQYF.

This clonotype was counted at least ten times. The chain carries TRBV7-2 and TRBJ2-7; TRBD2 matches at 8 bases. The germline V gene encodes CDR1 SGHTA and CDR2 FQGNSA. The CDR3 has 15 amino acids. The V segment lost 2 bases and the J segment 2 bases; nucleotides outside the gene matches: 5. Here the CDR3 DNA reads TGTGCCAGCAGCTTATGGGGCGGGAGGCCCTACGAGCAGTACTTC. It encodes CASSLWGGRPYEQYF.

The chain carries TRBV6-1 and TRBJ1-2; possibly TRBD1 for D (5 bases). The germline CDR1 and CDR2 sequences are MNHNS and SASEGT. The CDR3 covers 13 residues. The ends were cut back, 10 bases at V and 0 bases at J, with 12 bases in the middle. CDR3 protein: CATQDFSNYGYTF. The CDR3, as DNA: TGTGCCACACAGGACTTTTCTAACTATGGCTACACCTTC.

Only a few counts were recorded for this clonotype. The chain carries TRBV12-3 or TRBV12-4 and TRBJ1-2; D uncertain. This CDR3 is built from 13 residues. Between the trimmed V and J ends, which lost 3 bases and 4 bases, there was a span of 9 bases. The CDR3 sequence is CASSFFQLYGYTF. CDR3 sequence (DNA): TGTGCCAGCAGTTTTTTCCAGCTCTATGGCTACACCTTC.

This clonotype was seen ten or more times. The genes are TRBV29-1 and TRBJ2-3; TRBD1 aligns across 9 bases. J gave up 1 base and V 6 bases, and 5 bases lay outside the gene matches. CDR1 SQVTM and CDR2 ANQGSEA come from the germline V gene. The CDR3 is 14 residues long. CDR3 protein: CSVLDRGGTDTQYF. The CDR3 DNA follows: TGCAGCGTCCTGGACAGGGGCGGCACAGATACGCAGTATTTT.

This clonotype was counted at least ten times. The J gene is TRBJ2-7, the V gene TRBV28; possible D gene TRBD1, 6 bases. The length of the CDR3 is 12 residues. CDR1 is MDHEN and CDR2 is SYDVKM in the germline V gene. Trimming took 5 bases from V and 4 from J, leaving 9 bases between them. The CDR3 sequence: CASSTGRYEQYF. CDR3 in DNA: TGTGCCAGCAGTACAGGGCGGTACGAGCAGTACTTC.

This clonotype appeared a few times. The rearrangement links TRBV7-3 to TRBJ2-2; D not certain. V lost 2 bases and J 4 bases, leaving 5 bases between the germline ends. There are 13 residues in the CDR3. In germline, CDR1 is SGHTA, CDR2 FQGTGA. The CDR3 bases are TGTGCCAGCAGCTTATATAGCACCGGGGAGCTGTTTTTT. Protein: CASSLYSTGELFF.

The chain combines TRBV25-1 with TRBJ2-7; 12 bases match TRBD2. CDR1 is MGHDK and CDR2 is SYGVNS in the germline V gene. V lost 7 bases and J lost 5; bases outside the gene matches: 6. The CDR3 length is 14 residues. The CDR3 DNA sequence: TGTGCCAGCATGTCTAGCGGGGGGGTGAACGAGCAGTACTTC. This translates into CASMSSGGVNEQYF.

The chain employs TRBV7-2 and TRBJ2-5, with TRBD1 matching 9 bases. The germline V gene has CDR1 SGHTA and CDR2 FQGNSA. The CDR3 covers 15 residues. The V segment lost 1 base and the J segment 3 bases; nucleotides outside the gene matches: 3. The CDR3 coding sequence is TGTGCCAGCAGCTTAGGGGGGACAGGGAAAGAGACCCAGTACTTC. Its translation is CASSLGGTGKETQYF.

This clonotype showed up many times. The rearrangement links TRBV6-1 to TRBJ2-6; 7 nucleotides agree with TRBD1. The V gene's germline CDR1 is MNHNS and CDR2 SASEGT. The J segment lost 0 bases and the V segment lost 11 bases, leaving 7 bases of the junction unmatched. The length of the CDR3 is 15 residues. CDR3 sequence (DNA): TGTGCCGTCAGGGGGAGTGGCTCTGGGGCCAACGTCCTGACTTTC. This encodes CAVRGSGSGANVLTF.

This clonotype was counted at least ten times. V is TRBV28 and J is TRBJ2-2; 7 bases fit TRBD2. The CDR3 runs to 17 residues. V lost 6 bases and J lost 0; bases outside the gene matches: 10. Looked up from germline, CDR1 is MDHEN and CDR2 is SYDVKM. Written as DNA, the CDR3 is TGTGCCAGCAGCCAACCCAAGACTAGCCCGAACACCGGGGAGCTGTTTTTT. It codes for CASSQPKTSPNTGELFF.

This clonotype was seen a handful of times. V is TRBV11-2 and J is TRBJ1-2; D gene ambiguous. The length of the CDR3 is 13 residues. V lost 9 bases and J 0 bases, leaving 11 bases between the germline ends. The germline gives CDR1 SGHAT, CDR2 FQNNGV. The CDR3 DNA reads as TGTGCCAGTGCGGTGGGGACTAACTATGGCTACACCTTC. Translating it yields CASAVGTNYGYTF.

This clonotype was counted ten times or more. The chain couples TRBV7-9 to TRBJ2-2, with D tentatively TRBD2 (6 bases). Per germline, CDR1 SEHNR and CDR2 FQNEAQ (reference sequence). Between the trimmed V and J ends, which lost 3 bases and 6 bases, there was a span of 11 bases. There are 14 residues in the CDR3. CDR3 bases: TGTGCCAGCAGCTTGACTAGTCCCCCCGGGGAGCTGTTTTTT. This sequence encodes CASSLTSPPGELFF.

This clonotype turned up a few times. J is TRBJ1-5 and V is TRBV5-6; possible D gene TRBD1, 6 bases. The V end was cut by 1 base, the J end by 4 bases, with 9 bases between. The CDR3 has 14 residues. The germline CDR1 and CDR2 sequences are SGHDT and YYEEEE. Here the CDR3 reads CASSLLRGNQPQHF. The CDR3 nucleotides read TGTGCCAGCAGCTTGCTCAGGGGAAATCAGCCCCAGCATTTT.

This clonotype was picked up many times. The V gene is TRBV5-6, the J gene TRBJ1-2; the D gene is possibly TRBD1 (5 bases). This CDR3 contains 13 residues. The V end was cut by 0 bases, the J end by 4 bases, with 7 bases between. Germline CDR1 is SGHDT and CDR2 is YYEEEE. As DNA, the CDR3 is TGTGCCAGCAGCTTGGGCGGGGGCTATGGCTACACCTTC. It is translated as CASSLGGGYGYTF.

In its sample, this clonotype was seen many times. J is TRBJ1-4 and V is TRBV4-1, with a tentative D call TRBD1 (6 bases). This CDR3 comprises 17 residues. The germline V gene encodes CDR1 MGHRA and CDR2 YSYEKL. Trimming pared 1 base from V and 7 bases from J, leaving 19 bases between. The CDR3, as DNA: TGCGCCAGCAGCCAAGCCTTTGGACAGTCCCCCGGTGAAAAACTGTTTTTT. Its protein is CASSQAFGQSPGEKLFF.

CDR3 nucleotides: TGTGCCTGCGGGACAGCCCAAGAGACCCAGTACTTC. Protein sequence: CACGTAQETQYF. J is TRBJ2-5 and V is TRBV30; 7 positions agree with TRBD1. The length of the CDR3 is 12 residues. The trim removed 6 bases at V and 1 base at J, leaving 2 bases unmatched. CDR1 and CDR2 (germline): GTSNPN, SVGIG (reference sequence).

This clonotype came up a few times. The V call is TRBV5-1, the J call TRBJ2-7; 7 bases are a match to TRBD1. The CDR3 spans 16 residues. Unmatched junction bases numbered 9, after V lost 0 bases and J lost 3 bases. The germline gives CDR1 SGHRS, CDR2 YFSETQ. The CDR3 region is CASSLAADRDLYEQYF. The CDR3 bases are TGCGCCAGCAGCTTGGCAGCAGACAGGGACCTCTACGAGCAGTACTTC. Variable domain in full (rest from reference TRBV5-1 and TRBJ2-7): KAGVTQTPRYLIKTRGQQVTLSCSPISGHRSVSWYQQTPGQGLQFLFEYFSETQRNKGNFPGRFSGRQFSNSRSEMNVSTLELGDSALYLCASSLAADRDLYEQYFGPGTRLTVT.

This clonotype was seen at least ten times. This chain connects TRBV12-3 or TRBV12-4 to TRBJ2-7; weak D call: TRBD1 (6 bases). V gave up 4 bases and J gave up 0 bases, with 16 bases separating them. This CDR3 is built from 16 residues. The CDR3 protein is CASSSQGTISSYEQYF. In DNA, the CDR3 is TGTGCCAGCAGTTCCCAGGGGACAATTAGCTCCTACGAGCAGTACTTC.

This clonotype was counted many times. The V and J genes are TRBV7-3 and TRBJ2-5; D unresolved. The CDR3 runs to 13 residues. V was pared by 3 bases and J by 0 bases, with 5 bases between. Germline lookup yields CDR1 SGHTA and CDR2 FQGTGA. CDR3 bases: TGTGCCAGCAGCTTTGGTCACCAAGAGACCCAGTACTTC. This gives the protein CASSFGHQETQYF.

This clonotype was counted a few times. The chain combines TRBV9 with TRBJ2-1, with D perhaps matching TRBD2 (5 bases). The germline V and J ends were trimmed by 0 bases and 5 bases, with 9 bases remaining between them. This CDR3 is built from 14 residues. Per germline, CDR1 SGDLS and CDR2 YYNGEE. CDR3 DNA sequence: TGTGCCAGCAGCGTAGAGGCCGGGAACAATGAGCAGTTCTTC. It encodes CASSVEAGNNEQFF.